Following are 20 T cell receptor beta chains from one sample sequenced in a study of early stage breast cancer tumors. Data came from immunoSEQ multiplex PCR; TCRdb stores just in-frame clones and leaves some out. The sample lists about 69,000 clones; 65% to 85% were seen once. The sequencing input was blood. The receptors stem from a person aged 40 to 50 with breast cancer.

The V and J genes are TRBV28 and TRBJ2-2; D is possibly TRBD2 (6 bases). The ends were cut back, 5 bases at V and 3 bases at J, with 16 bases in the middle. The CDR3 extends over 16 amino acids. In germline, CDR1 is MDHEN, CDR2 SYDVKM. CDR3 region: CASSMMGLKDTGELFF. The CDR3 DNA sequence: TGTGCCAGCAGTATGATGGGACTTAAGGACACCGGGGAGCTGTTTTTT. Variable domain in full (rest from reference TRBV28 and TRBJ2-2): DVKVTQSSRYLVKRTGEKVFLECVQDMDHENMFWYRQDPGLGLRLIYFSYDVKMKEKGDIPEGYSVSREKKERFSLILESASTNQTSMYLCASSMMGLKDTGELFFGEGSRLTVL.

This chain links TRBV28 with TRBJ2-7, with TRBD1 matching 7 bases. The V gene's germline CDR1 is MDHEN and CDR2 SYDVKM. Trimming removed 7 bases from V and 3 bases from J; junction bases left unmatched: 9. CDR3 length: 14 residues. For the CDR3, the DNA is TGTGCCAGCAATGTCGGGACAGTAATCTACGAGCAGTACTTC. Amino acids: CASNVGTVIYEQYF.

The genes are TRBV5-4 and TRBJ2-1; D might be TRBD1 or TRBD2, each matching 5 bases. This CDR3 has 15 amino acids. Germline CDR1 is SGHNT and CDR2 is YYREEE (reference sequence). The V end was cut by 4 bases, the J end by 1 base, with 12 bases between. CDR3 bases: TGTGCCAGCAGCGCCATGGGGACGTCCTACAATGAGCAGTTCTTC. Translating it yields CASSAMGTSYNEQFF.

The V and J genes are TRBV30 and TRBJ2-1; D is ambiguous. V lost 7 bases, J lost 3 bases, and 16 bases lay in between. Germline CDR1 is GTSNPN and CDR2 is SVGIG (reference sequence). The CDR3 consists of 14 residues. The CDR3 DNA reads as TGTGCCTACCTCGTGGGGTCGTTCTACAATGAGCAGTTCTTC. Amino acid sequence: CAYLVGSFYNEQFF.

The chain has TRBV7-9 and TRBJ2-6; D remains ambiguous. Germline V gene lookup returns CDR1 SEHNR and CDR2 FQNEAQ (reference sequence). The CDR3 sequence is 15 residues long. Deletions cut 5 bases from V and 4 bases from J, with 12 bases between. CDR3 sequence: CASSPPADGANVLTF. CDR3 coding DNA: TGTGCCAGCAGCCCCCCCGCGGACGGGGCCAACGTCCTGACTTTC.

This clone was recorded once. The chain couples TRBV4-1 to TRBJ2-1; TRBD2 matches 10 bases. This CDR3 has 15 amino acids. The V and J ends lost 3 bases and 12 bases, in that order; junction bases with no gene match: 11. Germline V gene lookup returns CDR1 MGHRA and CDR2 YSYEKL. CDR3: CASSHEFLAGVAQFF. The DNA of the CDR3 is TGCGCCAGCAGCCATGAGTTTCTAGCGGGAGTGGCGCAGTTCTTC.

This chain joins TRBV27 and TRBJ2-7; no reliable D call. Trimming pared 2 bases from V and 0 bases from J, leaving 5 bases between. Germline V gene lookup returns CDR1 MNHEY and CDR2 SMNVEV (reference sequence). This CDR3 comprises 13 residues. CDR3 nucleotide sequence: TGTGCCAGCAGTTTAAAAGGCTCCTACGAGCAGTACTTC. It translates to CASSLKGSYEQYF.

The CDR3 sequence is CASSKRGQERLKDQPQHF. The CDR3 DNA reads TGTGCCAGCAGCAAAAGGGGACAGGAAAGATTGAAGGATCAGCCCCAGCATTTT. The chain couples TRBV21-1 to TRBJ1-5; the D call TRBD1 from the table was never checked on the DNA. TRBV21-1 is given as a pseudogene. This CDR3 is built from 18 residues.

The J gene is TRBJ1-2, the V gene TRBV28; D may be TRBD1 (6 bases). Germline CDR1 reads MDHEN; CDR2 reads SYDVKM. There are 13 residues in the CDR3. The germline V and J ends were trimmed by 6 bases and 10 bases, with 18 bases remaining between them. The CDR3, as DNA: TGTGCCAGCAGATCCTCCGGGACATCTAACTACACCTTC. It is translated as CASRSSGTSNYTF.

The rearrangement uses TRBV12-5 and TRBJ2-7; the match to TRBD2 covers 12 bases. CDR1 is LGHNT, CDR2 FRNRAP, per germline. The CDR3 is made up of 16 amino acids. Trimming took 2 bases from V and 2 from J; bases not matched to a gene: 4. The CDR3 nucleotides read TGTGCTAGTGGTTTGAGGCTAGCGGGAGGGGCCTACGAGCAGTACTTC. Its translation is CASGLRLAGGAYEQYF.

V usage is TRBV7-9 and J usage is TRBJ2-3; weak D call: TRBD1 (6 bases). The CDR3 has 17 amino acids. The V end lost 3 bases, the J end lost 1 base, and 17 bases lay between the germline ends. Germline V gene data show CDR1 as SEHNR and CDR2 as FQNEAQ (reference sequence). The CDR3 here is CASSFPNLWGRTDTQYF. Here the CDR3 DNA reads TGTGCCAGCAGCTTTCCCAATCTCTGGGGGCGCACAGATACGCAGTATTTT.

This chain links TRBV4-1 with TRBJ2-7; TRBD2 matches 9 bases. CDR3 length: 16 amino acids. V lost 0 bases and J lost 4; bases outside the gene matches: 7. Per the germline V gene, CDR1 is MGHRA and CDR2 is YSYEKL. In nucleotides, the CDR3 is TGCGCCAGCAGCCAAGATAGGACTAGCGAGTCGTACGAGCAGTACTTC. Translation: CASSQDRTSESYEQYF.

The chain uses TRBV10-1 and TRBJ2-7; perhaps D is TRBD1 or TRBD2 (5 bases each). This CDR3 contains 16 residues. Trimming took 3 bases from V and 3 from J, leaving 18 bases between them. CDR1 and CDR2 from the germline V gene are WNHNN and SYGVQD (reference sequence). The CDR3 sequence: CASSDPRSGGNYEQYF. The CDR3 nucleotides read TGCGCCAGCAGTGACCCCCGCTCTGGGGGAAACTACGAGCAGTACTTC.

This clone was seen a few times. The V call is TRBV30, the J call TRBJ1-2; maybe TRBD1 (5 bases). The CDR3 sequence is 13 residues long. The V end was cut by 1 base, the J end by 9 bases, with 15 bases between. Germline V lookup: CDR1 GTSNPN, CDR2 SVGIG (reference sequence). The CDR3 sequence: CAWSETYRPSYTF. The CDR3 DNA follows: TGTGCCTGGAGTGAAACCTACAGGCCGAGCTACACCTTC.

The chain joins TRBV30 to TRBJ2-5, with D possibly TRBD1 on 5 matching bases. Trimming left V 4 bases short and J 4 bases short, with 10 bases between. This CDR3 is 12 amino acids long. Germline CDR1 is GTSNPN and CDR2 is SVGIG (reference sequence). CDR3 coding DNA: TGTGCCTGGACCAGGGTTGGAGAGACCCAGTACTTC. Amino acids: CAWTRVGETQYF.

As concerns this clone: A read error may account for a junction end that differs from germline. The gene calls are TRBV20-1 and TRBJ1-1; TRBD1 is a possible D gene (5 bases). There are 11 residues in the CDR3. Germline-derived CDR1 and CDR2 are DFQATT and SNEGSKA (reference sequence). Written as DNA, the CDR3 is TGCAGCGCTAGGGGTTACACTGAAGCTTTCTTT. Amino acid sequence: CSARGYTEAFF.

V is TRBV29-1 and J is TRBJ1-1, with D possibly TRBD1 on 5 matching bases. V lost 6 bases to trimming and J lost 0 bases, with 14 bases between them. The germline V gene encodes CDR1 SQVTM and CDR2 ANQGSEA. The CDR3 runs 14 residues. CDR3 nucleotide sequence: TGCAGCGTGACCCCGGGACTTGTGAACACTGAAGCTTTCTTT. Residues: CSVTPGLVNTEAFF.

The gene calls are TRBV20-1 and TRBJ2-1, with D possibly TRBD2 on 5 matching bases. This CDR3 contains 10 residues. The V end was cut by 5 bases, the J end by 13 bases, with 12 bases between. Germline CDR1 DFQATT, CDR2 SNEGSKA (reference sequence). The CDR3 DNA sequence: TGCAGTGCTTGGCTAGCCTATCAGTTCTTC. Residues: CSAWLAYQFF.

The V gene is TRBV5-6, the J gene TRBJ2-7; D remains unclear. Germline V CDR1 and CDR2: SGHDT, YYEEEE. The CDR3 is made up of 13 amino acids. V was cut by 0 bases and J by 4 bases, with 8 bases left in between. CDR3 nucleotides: TGTGCCAGCAGCTTGGAACTTGGGTACGAGCAGTACTTC. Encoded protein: CASSLELGYEQYF.

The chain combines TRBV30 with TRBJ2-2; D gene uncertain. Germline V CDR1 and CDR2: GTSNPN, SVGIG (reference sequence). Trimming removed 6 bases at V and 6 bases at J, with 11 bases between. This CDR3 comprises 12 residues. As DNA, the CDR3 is TGTGCCTGTCAGTTTCTCGCCGGGGAGCTGTTTTTT. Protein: CACQFLAGELFF.